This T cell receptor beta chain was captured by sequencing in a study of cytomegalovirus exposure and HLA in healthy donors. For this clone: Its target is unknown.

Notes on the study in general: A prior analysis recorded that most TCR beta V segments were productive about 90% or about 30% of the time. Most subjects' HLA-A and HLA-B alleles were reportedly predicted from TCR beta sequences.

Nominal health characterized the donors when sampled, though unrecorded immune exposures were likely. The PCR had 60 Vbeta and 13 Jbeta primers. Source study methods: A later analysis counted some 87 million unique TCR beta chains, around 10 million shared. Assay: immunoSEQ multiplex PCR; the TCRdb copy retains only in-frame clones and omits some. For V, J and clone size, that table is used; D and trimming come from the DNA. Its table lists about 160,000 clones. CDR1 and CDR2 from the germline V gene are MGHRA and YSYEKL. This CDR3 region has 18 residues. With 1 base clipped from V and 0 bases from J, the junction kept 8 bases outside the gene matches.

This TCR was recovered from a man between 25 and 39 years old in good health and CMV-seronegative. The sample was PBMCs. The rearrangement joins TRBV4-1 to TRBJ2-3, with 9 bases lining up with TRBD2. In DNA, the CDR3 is TGCGCCAGCAGCCAAGGGCTAGCGGGGTATTTTAGCACAGATACGCAGTATTTT. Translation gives CASSQGLAGYFSTDTQYF.